This T cell receptor (beta chain) was captured by sequencing in a study of T-cell reconstitution after alpha-beta-depleted transplantation in children. The CDR3 runs to 13 residues. Germline CDR1 reads ENHRY; CDR2 reads SYGVKD. Trimming cost V 1 base and J 5 bases, with 9 bases left between them. Construction of the TCRbeta library involved unique molecular identifiers. TCRdb processed the PCR reads anew with MiXCR; each CDR3 protein has one entry. The data hold 490,000 or so distinct CDR3 sequences, with approximately 12% observed a single time. The receptor's source is a human donor who donated a stem cell graft to a child with combined immunodeficiency. The chain has TRBV10-3 and TRBJ2-7, with D perhaps given as TRBD1 or TRBD2 (6 bases each). Source: PBMCs from the stem cell graft donor, taken from the stem cell graft. In nucleotides, the CDR3 is TGTGCCATCAGTGAGTGGGGGGCTAACGAGCAGTACTTC. This sequence encodes CAISEWGANEQYF.